The 4 T cell receptor beta chains reported below all come from one sample, sequenced in a study of CD4 T cell repertoires and nickel. TCRdb ran MiXCR on the RT-PCR reads and lists one entry per CDR3 protein. The repertoire consists of 130 to 150 distinct CDR3 sequences, with 69% occurring once and the leading ten covering roughly 15%. The sample consisted of CD4+ T cells from blood, not recorded whether cultured. Receptor source: a human donor in a nickel allergy study, with or without nickel allergy (not recorded which). It is not recorded whether this sample comes from one donor or several.

The count of this clonotype is one. The J gene is TRBJ1-2, the V gene TRBV27; D uncertain. The CDR3 sequence is 10 residues long. The V and J ends lost 5 bases and 8 bases respectively, with 6 bases between them. Per germline, CDR1 MNHEY and CDR2 SMNVEV (reference sequence). The CDR3 sequence: CASSVVGYTF. CDR3 sequence (DNA): TGTGCCAGCAGTGTAGTCGGCTACACCTTC.

The chain carries TRBV19 and TRBJ2-2, with D possibly being TRBD2 (6 bases). Germline V gene sequence: CDR1 LNHDA, CDR2 SQIVND (reference sequence). V lost 5 bases and J 6 bases, leaving 19 bases between the germline ends. There are 16 residues in the CDR3. CDR3 sequence: CASSLGSREPAGELFF. In nucleotides, the CDR3 is TGTGCCAGTAGTCTGGGCTCTCGGGAGCCTGCCGGGGAGCTGTTTTTT.

The chain is built from TRBV2 and TRBJ2-7; D uncertain. This CDR3 comprises 13 residues. Germline V gene sequence: CDR1 SNHLY, CDR2 FYNNEI. V shed 6 bases and J shed 3 bases, with 12 bases lying between them. The CDR3 nucleotides read TGTGCCAGCAGCCGGGTAAAGGACTACGAGCAGTACTTC. Amino acid sequence: CASSRVKDYEQYF.

This chain uses TRBV25-1 with TRBJ2-5; 7 bases fit TRBD2. The CDR3 length is 15 residues. Germline V lookup: CDR1 MGHDK, CDR2 SYGVNS. V trimming: 5 bases; J trimming: 5 bases; junction bases outside the gene matches: 11. CDR3 nucleotide sequence: TGTGCCAGCAGTTCTTCTGCGGGGGTTCGGGAGACCCAGTACTTC. Its translation is CASSSSAGVRETQYF.